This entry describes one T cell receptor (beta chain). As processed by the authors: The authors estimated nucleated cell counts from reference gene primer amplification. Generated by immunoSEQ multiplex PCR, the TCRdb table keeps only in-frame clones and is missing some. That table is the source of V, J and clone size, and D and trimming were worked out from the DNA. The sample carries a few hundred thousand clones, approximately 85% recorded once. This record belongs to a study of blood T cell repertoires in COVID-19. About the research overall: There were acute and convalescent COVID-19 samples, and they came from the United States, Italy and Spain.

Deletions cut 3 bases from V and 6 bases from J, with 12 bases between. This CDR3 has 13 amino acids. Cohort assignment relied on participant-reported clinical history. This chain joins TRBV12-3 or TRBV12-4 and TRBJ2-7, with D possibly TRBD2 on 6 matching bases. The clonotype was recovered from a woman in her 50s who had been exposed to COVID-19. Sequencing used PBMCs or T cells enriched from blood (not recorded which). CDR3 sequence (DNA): TGTGCCAGCAGTTTCGGCGGGGACGGCGAGCAGTACTTC. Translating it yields CASSFGGDGEQYF.